The 8 T cell receptor beta chains in this list originate from one sample, sequenced in a study of blood T cell repertoires in COVID-19. Produced via immunoSEQ multiplex PCR; TCRdb's table is partial and in-frame only. The table shows almost 250,000 clones, with more than 85% occurring only once. The sample consisted of PBMCs or T cells enriched from blood (not recorded which). These receptor sequences come from a young woman who had recovered from COVID-19.

This chain links TRBV11-2 with TRBJ2-1, with D perhaps matching TRBD2 (6 bases). V lost 5 bases, J lost 4 bases, and 12 bases lay in between. Per the germline V gene, CDR1 is SGHAT and CDR2 is FQNNGV. There are 14 residues in the CDR3. In DNA, the CDR3 is TGTGCCAGCAGCCCCCGACTAGGATACAATGAGCAGTTCTTC. This sequence encodes CASSPRLGYNEQFF.

This sequence joins TRBV12-3 or TRBV12-4 and TRBJ2-7; no reliable D call. The CDR3 runs 13 residues. The germline V and J ends were trimmed by 5 bases and 9 bases, with 17 bases remaining between them. This CDR3 reads CASSESRGPGQYF. The CDR3 DNA is TGTGCCAGCAGTGAGTCCCGCGGTCCCGGGCAGTACTTC.

The chain carries TRBV7-3 and TRBJ2-1, with 11 bases lining up with TRBD2. Germline V gene sequence: CDR1 SGHTA, CDR2 FQGTGA. Trimming removed 5 bases from V and 8 bases from J; junction bases left unmatched: 8. This CDR3 has 15 residues. The DNA of the CDR3 is TGTGCCAGCAGCCTCACTAGCGGGAGAAGCCATGAGCAGTTCTTC. Translated, it gives CASSLTSGRSHEQFF.

This clone was detected only a few times. The chain couples TRBV28 to TRBJ1-3; maybe TRBD1 (5 bases). This CDR3 is built from 16 residues. The V and J ends lost 1 base and 2 bases respectively, with 12 bases between them. Germline CDR1 reads MDHEN; CDR2 reads SYDVKM. The CDR3 region has the DNA TGTGCCAGCAGTTTATCGGGGGGTTTTACTGGAAACACCATATATTTT. Protein product: CASSLSGGFTGNTIYF.

Written as DNA, the CDR3 is TGTGCCAGCAGTCCAGAGGTAGTGGGTCTAAATTCACCCCTCCACTTT. Its protein is CASSPEVVGLNSPLHF. The chain is built from TRBV28 and TRBJ1-6, with no clear D. The V gene's germline CDR1 is MDHEN and CDR2 SYDVKM. The germline V and J ends were trimmed by 5 bases and 7 bases, with 18 bases remaining between them. This CDR3 region has 16 residues.

The V gene is TRBV7-2, the J gene TRBJ2-5; 7 nucleotides agree with TRBD2. The CDR3 spans 13 residues. V was clipped by 6 bases and J by 5 bases; unmatched bases: 6. Looked up from germline, CDR1 is SGHTA and CDR2 is FQGNSA. The CDR3 loop is CASRPGLGETQYF. CDR3 coding DNA: TGTGCCAGCAGACCTGGACTAGGGGAGACCCAGTACTTC. Based on the CDR3 plus reference TRBV7-2 and TRBJ2-5, the full variable domain is GAGVSQSPSNKVTEKGKDVELRCDPISGHTALYWYRQSLGQGLEFLIYFQGNSAPDKSGLPSDRFSAERTGGSVSTLTIQRTQQEDSAVYLCASRPGLGETQYFGPGTRLLVL.

The chain is built from TRBV25-1 and TRBJ2-5; TRBD1 matches at 8 bases. Per germline, CDR1 MGHDK and CDR2 SYGVNS. The CDR3 length is 14 residues. Germline trimming cut 4 bases from V and 6 bases from J; bases unmatched to any gene: 7. The CDR3 loop reads CASSATGGIKTQYF. Written as DNA, the CDR3 is TGTGCCAGCAGTGCCACAGGGGGGATCAAGACCCAGTACTTC.

This chain connects TRBV28 to TRBJ1-2, with 7 nucleotides matching TRBD1. Germline CDR1 MDHEN, CDR2 SYDVKM. This CDR3 has 12 residues. Trimming at V came to 7 bases and at J to 6 bases, leaving 5 bases not matched to a gene. CDR3 region: CASTGTVDGYTF. CDR3 DNA sequence: TGTGCCAGCACTGGGACAGTTGATGGCTACACCTTC.